This TCR beta chain was recorded in a study of T cells in localized non-small cell lung cancer. Adjacent lung tissue lacking atypia was obtained at a distance of at least 2 cm from the tumor margin. V lost 1 base and J lost 4, with 22 bases in between. The CDR3 covers 18 residues. Germline CDR1 reads SGHNT; CDR2 reads YENEEA. There are a few counts of this clone. Its antigen is undetermined. Data came from immunoSEQ multiplex PCR; TCRdb stores just in-frame clones and leaves some out. The sample holds some 1,000 clones; under 25% are singletons and the top ten take more than 20%. Whole-study results and caveats: A median around 57 of the top 100 tumor clones appeared in adjacent lung.

The sample here was normal lung tissue next to the tumor, taken before any cancer treatment. This chain connects TRBV11-3 to TRBJ2-5; D perhaps matches TRBD1 (5 bases). The receptor comes from a man between 35 and 75 years old with stage III lung adenocarcinoma. CDR3 coding DNA: TGTGCCAGCAGCTTAGTGTTCCGGCAGGGTATTATTTTAGAGACCCAGTACTTC. Translating it yields CASSLVFRQGIILETQYF.